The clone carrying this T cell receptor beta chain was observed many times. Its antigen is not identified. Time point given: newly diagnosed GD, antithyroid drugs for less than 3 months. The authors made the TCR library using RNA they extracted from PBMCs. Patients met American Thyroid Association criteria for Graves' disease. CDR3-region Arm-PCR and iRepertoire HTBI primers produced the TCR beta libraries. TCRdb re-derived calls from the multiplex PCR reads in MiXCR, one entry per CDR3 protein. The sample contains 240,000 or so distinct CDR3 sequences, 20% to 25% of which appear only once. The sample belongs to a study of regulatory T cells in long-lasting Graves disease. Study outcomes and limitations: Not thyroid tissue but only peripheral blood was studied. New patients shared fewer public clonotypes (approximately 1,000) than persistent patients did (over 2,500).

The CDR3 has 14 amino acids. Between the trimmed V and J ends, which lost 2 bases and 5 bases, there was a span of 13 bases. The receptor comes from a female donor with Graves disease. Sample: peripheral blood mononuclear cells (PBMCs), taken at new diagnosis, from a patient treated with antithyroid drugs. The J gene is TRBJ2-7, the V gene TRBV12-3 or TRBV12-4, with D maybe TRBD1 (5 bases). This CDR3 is CASSLNQGKNEQYF. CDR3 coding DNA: TGTGCCAGCAGTTTAAATCAGGGCAAGAACGAGCAGTACTTC.